A single sample is the source of the 25 T cell receptor beta chains below, sequenced in a study of CD8 T cells in ankylosing spondylitis. A single record per CDR3 protein comes from TCRdb applying MiXCR to the 5' RACE reads. The table includes about 140,000 distinct CDR3 sequences, 30% to 35% detected once. Sequencing was done on a sample of synovial fluid, either unsorted or a sorted T cell fraction (not recorded which). Receptors were obtained from a male donor with ankylosing spondylitis.

In its sample, this clonotype was seen once. The rearrangement uses TRBV2 and TRBJ2-1; 12 nucleotides agree with TRBD2. There are 16 residues in the CDR3. With 6 bases clipped from V and 7 bases from J, the junction kept 10 bases outside the gene matches. From germline, CDR1 is SNHLY and CDR2 FYNNEI. The CDR3 is CASREGAGLAGNEQFF. CDR3 sequence (DNA): TGTGCCAGCAGGGAGGGGGCGGGACTAGCGGGTAATGAGCAGTTCTTC.

The rearrangement joins TRBV30 to TRBJ1-5, with no clear D. V was clipped by 2 bases and J by 7 bases, with 12 bases between them. There are 13 residues in the CDR3. Germline loops: CDR1 GTSNPN, CDR2 SVGIG (reference sequence). The CDR3 sequence: CAWSSGLGQPQHF. For the CDR3, the DNA is TGTGCCTGGAGTTCGGGGTTGGGGCAGCCCCAGCATTTT.

CDR3 amino acids: CASRWGPSGGANEQFF. DNA for the CDR3: TGCGCCAGCCGTTGGGGCCCTAGCGGGGGGGCCAATGAGCAGTTCTTC. The chain combines TRBV5-1 with TRBJ2-1, with 12 bases identical to TRBD2. This CDR3 comprises 16 residues. J lost 6 bases, V lost 7 bases, and 11 bases had no gene match. Germline V gene sequence: CDR1 SGHRS, CDR2 YFSETQ.

As DNA, the CDR3 is TGTGCCAGCAGCCAAGATCCCTCGTACTATGGCTACACCTTC. It yields the protein CASSQDPSYYGYTF. The rearrangement uses TRBV3-1 and TRBJ1-2; no firm D call. The V end lost 0 bases, the J end lost 3 bases, and 8 bases lay between the germline ends. The germline CDR1 and CDR2 sequences are LGHDT and YNNKEL (reference sequence). The CDR3 is 14 amino acids. Drawing the rest from reference TRBV3-1 and TRBJ1-2, the complete variable domain is DTAVSQTPKYLVTQMGNDKSIKCEQNLGHDTMYWYKQDSKKFLKIMFSYNNKELIINETVPNRFSPKSPDKAHLNLHINSLELGDSAVYFCASSQDPSYYGYTFGSGTRLTVV.

The CDR3 spells CASSSDRGNSNQPQHF. The CDR3 nucleotides read TGTGCCAGCAGCTCGGACAGGGGGAATAGCAATCAGCCCCAGCATTTT. This chain joins TRBV5-6 and TRBJ1-5, with 10 bases fitting TRBD1. The CDR3 is 16 residues long. The germline CDR1 and CDR2 sequences are SGHDT and YYEEEE. After removal of 3 bases from V and 0 bases from J, the junction contained 3 bases not matched to a gene.

This clonotype was seen more than once but under ten times. V is TRBV11-1 and J is TRBJ2-1; 14 positions agree with TRBD2. This CDR3 comprises 15 residues. Germline V gives CDR1 SGHAT, CDR2 FQDESV (reference sequence). V was pared by 5 bases and J by 9 bases, with 6 bases of the junction left unmatched. The CDR3 bases are TGTGCCAGCAGCCGCCAGACTAGCGGGGGGGTTGAGCAGTTCTTC. Residues: CASSRQTSGGVEQFF.

In its sample, this clonotype was seen a few times. The rearrangement links TRBV20-1 to TRBJ2-2; a weak D match, TRBD1 (5 bases). The CDR3 is made up of 14 amino acids. V lost 5 bases and J 7 bases, leaving 17 bases between the germline ends. The germline V gene has CDR1 DFQATT and CDR2 SNEGSKA (reference sequence). CDR3 sequence reads: CSAVSQGYSGELFF. CDR3 in DNA: TGCAGTGCTGTTAGCCAGGGATACAGCGGGGAGCTGTTTTTT.

This clonotype was observed many times. The chain joins TRBV28 to TRBJ2-5, with 10 bases that match TRBD2. Germline V gene data show CDR1 as MDHEN and CDR2 as SYDVKM. V lost 6 bases and J lost 5; bases outside the gene matches: 15. The CDR3 has 17 residues. CDR3 residues: CASSLAGSSGRGETQYF. Here the CDR3 DNA reads TGTGCCAGCAGCCTCGCGGGTTCTAGCGGGAGAGGGGAGACCCAGTACTTC.

Ten or more counts support this clonotype. This rearrangement joins TRBV2 to TRBJ2-2, with D unclear. This CDR3 is built from 16 residues. CDR1 and CDR2 from the germline V gene are SNHLY and FYNNEI. Trimming stripped 9 bases from V and 3 bases from J, with 20 bases between. CDR3 in DNA: TGTGCCAGTTCCCTACGAGGTGAAAGTGACACCGGGGAGCTGTTTTTT. It specifies CASSLRGESDTGELFF.

The chain uses TRBV7-2 and TRBJ2-3; 10 positions agree with TRBD2. This CDR3 comprises 15 residues. Losses at the gene ends were 8 bases for V and 2 bases for J; bases not matched to a gene: 7. The V gene's germline CDR1 is SGHTA and CDR2 FQGNSA. The CDR3 nucleotides read TGTGCCAGCGTACTAGCGGGGAGGGTCACAGATACGCAGTATTTT. Protein sequence: CASVLAGRVTDTQYF.

The chain joins TRBV5-1 to TRBJ1-1; TRBD1 matches 11 bases. The CDR3 consists of 15 residues. Germline lookup yields CDR1 SGHRS and CDR2 YFSETQ. V lost 4 bases to trimming and J lost 5 bases; unmatched junction nucleotides: 7. The CDR3 region has the DNA TGCGCCAGCAGCGCAGGGACAGGGGGTAGGACTGAAGCTTTCTTT. The encoded protein is CASSAGTGGRTEAFF.

On this clonotype: One junction end disagrees with the germline gene, perhaps due to a read error. This chain connects TRBV7-7 to TRBJ2-5; TRBD1 matches 7 bases. The CDR3 is 15 residues long. Germline-derived CDR1 and CDR2 are SSHAT and FNYEAQ (reference sequence). The CDR3 spells CASSPRQGPQETQYF. The CDR3 bases are TGTGCTAGCAGCCCTCGACAGGGCCCCCAAGAGACCCAGTACTTC.

This clonotype was seen more than once but under ten times. The chain employs TRBV12-3 or TRBV12-4 and TRBJ2-3; TRBD2 is a possible D gene (6 bases). The CDR3 runs 18 residues. Trimming stripped 5 bases from V and 3 bases from J, with 24 bases between. CDR3 DNA sequence: TGTGCCAGCAGTCAACGGGCGGGGAACCCCATGTGGACAGATACGCAGTATTTT. This sequence encodes CASSQRAGNPMWTDTQYF.

CDR3 sequence reads: CASSYGRPYNEQFF. The CDR3 DNA reads as TGTGCCAGCAGTTACGGCCGTCCCTACAATGAGCAGTTCTTC. The chain couples TRBV12-3 or TRBV12-4 to TRBJ2-1; D gene uncertain. The CDR3 is made up of 14 amino acids. V was pared by 4 bases and J by 2 bases, with 9 bases between.

The chain couples TRBV7-8 to TRBJ1-5; D unresolved. The CDR3 extends over 16 amino acids. Germline assignment: CDR1 SGHVS and CDR2 FQNEAQ. The germline V and J ends were trimmed by 0 bases and 3 bases, with 12 bases remaining between them. DNA for the CDR3: TGTGCCAGCAGCTTAGCGGGTGAGGGCCCCAATCAGCCCCAGCATTTT. Translated: CASSLAGEGPNQPQHF.

The J gene is TRBJ1-6, the V gene TRBV20-1; possibly TRBD1 for D (6 bases). The CDR3 has 14 residues. Per germline, CDR1 DFQATT and CDR2 SNEGSKA (reference sequence). Trimming took off 1 base at V and 5 bases at J, with 9 bases between the two ends. The CDR3 DNA reads TGCAGTGCTAGAGGTCGGACAGATAATTCACCCCTCCACTTT. This sequence encodes CSARGRTDNSPLHF.

V usage is TRBV30 and J usage is TRBJ2-7; 7 bases map to TRBD1. Germline V gives CDR1 GTSNPN, CDR2 SVGIG (reference sequence). Trimming took 1 base from V and 2 from J; bases not matched to a gene: 5. The CDR3 has 14 amino acids. CDR3 loop: CAWSDRDRAYEQYF. The CDR3 DNA sequence: TGTGCCTGGAGTGATAGGGACAGAGCCTACGAGCAGTACTTC. Full variable domain (remainder filled in from reference TRBV30 and TRBJ2-7): SQTIHQWPATLVQPVGSPLSLECTVEGTSNPNLYWYRQAAGRGLQLLFYSVGIGQISSEVPQNLSASRPQDRQFILSSKKLLLSDSGFYLCAWSDRDRAYEQYFGPGTRLTVT.

This clonotype has only a few counts. The chain combines TRBV4-1 with TRBJ1-3; perhaps TRBD1 as D (5 bases). This CDR3 has 17 amino acids. Germline loops: CDR1 MGHRA, CDR2 YSYEKL. Trimming removed 2 bases from V and 0 bases from J, with 14 bases in between. The chain's CDR3 is CASSQPWAGDSGNTIYF. As DNA, the CDR3 is TGCGCCAGCAGCCAACCCTGGGCGGGGGACTCTGGAAACACCATATATTTT.

This clonotype was counted only a few times. CDR3: CSAPQGSQPQHF. Here the CDR3 DNA reads TGCAGTGCGCCACAGGGGAGTCAGCCCCAGCATTTT. The J gene is TRBJ1-5, the V gene TRBV20-1; 7 bases match TRBD1. The V and J ends lost 6 bases and 6 bases, in that order; junction bases with no gene match: 5. From germline, CDR1 is DFQATT and CDR2 SNEGSKA (reference sequence). The CDR3 is 12 amino acids.

This clonotype came up a few times. This chain links TRBV7-9 with TRBJ2-7; D is perhaps TRBD2 (6 bases). CDR3 length equals 14 residues. Germline assignment: CDR1 SEHNR and CDR2 FQNEAQ (reference sequence). V was pared by 3 bases and J by 3 bases, with 12 bases between. CDR3 sequence (DNA): TGTGCCAGCAGCTTGGGGTGGGGAGGCTACGAGCAGTACTTC. Encoded protein: CASSLGWGGYEQYF.

The rearrangement joins TRBV11-1 to TRBJ2-1; weak D call: TRBD1 (6 bases). The CDR3 has 15 amino acids. Per germline, CDR1 SGHAT and CDR2 FQDESV (reference sequence). V gave up 5 bases and J gave up 5 bases, with 16 bases separating them. The CDR3 loop reads CASSPRTVGDNEQFF. The CDR3, as DNA: TGTGCCAGCAGCCCTCGGACAGTTGGGGACAATGAGCAGTTCTTC.

V gene TRBV12-5 combines with J gene TRBJ1-5; possibly TRBD1 for D (5 bases). V was cut by 3 bases and J by 0 bases, with 9 bases left in between. The germline CDR1 and CDR2 sequences are LGHNT and FRNRAP. The CDR3 is 15 amino acids. CDR3 protein: CASGFSQGSNQPQHF. The CDR3 nucleotides are TGTGCTAGTGGTTTTTCCCAGGGTAGCAATCAGCCCCAGCATTTT.

The V and J genes are TRBV20-1 and TRBJ2-7, with D perhaps TRBD1 (6 bases). The CDR3 consists of 13 residues. V was shortened by 3 bases and J by 4 bases, with 13 bases between the two germline ends. Germline CDR1 is DFQATT and CDR2 is SNEGSKA (reference sequence). The chain's CDR3 is CSASPGHSYEQYF. As DNA, the CDR3 is TGCAGTGCTAGCCCGGGACATTCTTACGAGCAGTACTTC.

This chain links TRBV3-1 with TRBJ2-7; 8 nucleotides line up with TRBD2. Trimming cost V 4 bases and J 7 bases; bases outside gene matches: 6. Germline V gene sequence: CDR1 LGHDT, CDR2 YNNKEL (reference sequence). This CDR3 contains 13 residues. CDR3 in amino acids: CASSPSGGSEQYF. For the CDR3, the DNA is TGTGCCAGCAGCCCGAGCGGGGGATCTGAGCAGTACTTC.

Ten or more counts support this clonotype. The chain recombines TRBV28 with TRBJ2-5; 8 nucleotides align to TRBD2. From germline, CDR1 is MDHEN and CDR2 SYDVKM. CDR3 length: 14 amino acids. With 4 bases clipped from V and 4 bases from J, the junction kept 5 bases outside the gene matches. CDR3 in amino acids: CASSSGAGAETQYF. CDR3 nucleotides: TGTGCCAGCAGTTCGGGAGCGGGAGCAGAGACCCAGTACTTC.